This T cell receptor (beta chain) was obtained from a study of T cell responses to AZD1222 COVID-19 vaccine. Germline V gives CDR1 SGHVS, CDR2 FQNEAQ. V lost 5 bases to trimming and J lost 0 bases, with 14 bases between them. The CDR3 contains 16 residues. Data came from immunoSEQ multiplex PCR; TCRdb stores just in-frame clones and leaves some out. The table shows 95,000 to 130,000 clones, with approximately 85% occurring only once. This receptor was identified in an adult in good health. The source material was peripheral blood, sampled on day 0 of MenACWY control vaccination. The chain joins TRBV7-8 to TRBJ1-5; perhaps TRBD1 as D (6 bases). CDR3 loop: CASSLYRVPSNQPQHF. The DNA of the CDR3 is TGTGCCAGCAGCCTCTACAGGGTCCCTAGCAATCAGCCCCAGCATTTT.